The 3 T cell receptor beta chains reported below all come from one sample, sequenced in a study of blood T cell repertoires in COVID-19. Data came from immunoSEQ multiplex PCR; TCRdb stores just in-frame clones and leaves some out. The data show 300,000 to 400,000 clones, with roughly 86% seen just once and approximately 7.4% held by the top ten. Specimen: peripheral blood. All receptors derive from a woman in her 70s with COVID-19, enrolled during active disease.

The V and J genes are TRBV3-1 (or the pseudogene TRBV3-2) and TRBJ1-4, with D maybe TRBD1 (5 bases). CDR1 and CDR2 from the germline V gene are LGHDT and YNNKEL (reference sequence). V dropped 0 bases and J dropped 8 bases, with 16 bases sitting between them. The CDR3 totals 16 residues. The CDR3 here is CASSQDGNRRREKLFF. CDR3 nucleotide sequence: TGTGCCAGCAGCCAAGATGGTAACAGGAGAAGGGAAAAACTGTTTTTT.

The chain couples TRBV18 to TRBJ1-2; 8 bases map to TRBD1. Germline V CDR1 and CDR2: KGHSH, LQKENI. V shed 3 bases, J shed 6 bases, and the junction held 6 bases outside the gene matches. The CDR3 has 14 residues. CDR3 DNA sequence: TGTGCCAGCTCACCTCCACAGGGGGTCGATGGCTACACCTTC. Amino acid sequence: CASSPPQGVDGYTF. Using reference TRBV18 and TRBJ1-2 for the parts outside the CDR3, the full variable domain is NAGVMQNPRHLVRRRGQEARLRCSPMKGHSHVYWYRQLPEEGLKFMVYLQKENIIDESGMPKERFSAEFPKEGPSILRIQQVVRGDSAAYFCASSPPQGVDGYTFGSGTRLTVV.

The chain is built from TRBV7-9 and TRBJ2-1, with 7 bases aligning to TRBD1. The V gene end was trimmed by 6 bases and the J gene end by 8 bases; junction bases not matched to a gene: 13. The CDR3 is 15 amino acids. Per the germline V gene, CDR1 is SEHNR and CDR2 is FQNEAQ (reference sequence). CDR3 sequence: CASRGTGQPTHEQFF. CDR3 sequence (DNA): TGTGCCAGCAGAGGCACGGGACAGCCAACGCATGAGCAGTTCTTC.